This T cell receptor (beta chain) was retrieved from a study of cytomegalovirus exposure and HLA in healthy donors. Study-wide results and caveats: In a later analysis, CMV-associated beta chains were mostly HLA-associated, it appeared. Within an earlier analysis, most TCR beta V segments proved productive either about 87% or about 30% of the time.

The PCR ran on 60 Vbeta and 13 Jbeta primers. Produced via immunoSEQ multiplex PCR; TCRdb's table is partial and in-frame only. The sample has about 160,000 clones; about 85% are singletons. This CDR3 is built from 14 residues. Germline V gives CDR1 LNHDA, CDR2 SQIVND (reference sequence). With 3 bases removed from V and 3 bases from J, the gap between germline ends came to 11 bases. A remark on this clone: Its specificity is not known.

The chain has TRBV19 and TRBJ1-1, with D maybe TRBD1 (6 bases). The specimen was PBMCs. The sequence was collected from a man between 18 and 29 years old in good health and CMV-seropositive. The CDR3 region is CASSMVGGDTEAFF. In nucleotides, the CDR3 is TGTGCCAGTAGTATGGTAGGGGGGGACACTGAAGCTTTCTTT.